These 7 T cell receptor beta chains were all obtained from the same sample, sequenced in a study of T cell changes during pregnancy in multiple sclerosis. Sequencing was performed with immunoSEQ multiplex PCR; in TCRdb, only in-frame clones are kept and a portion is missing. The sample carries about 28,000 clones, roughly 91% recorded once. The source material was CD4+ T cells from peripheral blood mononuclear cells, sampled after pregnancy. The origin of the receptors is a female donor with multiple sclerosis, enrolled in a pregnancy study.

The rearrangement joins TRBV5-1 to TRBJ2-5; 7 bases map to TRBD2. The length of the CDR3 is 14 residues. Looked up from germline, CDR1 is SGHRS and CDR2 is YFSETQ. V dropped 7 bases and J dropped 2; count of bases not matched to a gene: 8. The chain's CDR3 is CASAVGRTQETQYF. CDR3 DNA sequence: TGCGCCAGCGCTGTCGGGAGGACGCAAGAGACCCAGTACTTC. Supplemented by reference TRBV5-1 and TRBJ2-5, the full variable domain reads KAGVTQTPRYLIKTRGQQVTLSCSPISGHRSVSWYQQTPGQGLQFLFEYFSETQRNKGNFPGRFSGRQFSNSRSEMNVSTLELGDSALYLCASAVGRTQETQYFGPGTRLLVL.

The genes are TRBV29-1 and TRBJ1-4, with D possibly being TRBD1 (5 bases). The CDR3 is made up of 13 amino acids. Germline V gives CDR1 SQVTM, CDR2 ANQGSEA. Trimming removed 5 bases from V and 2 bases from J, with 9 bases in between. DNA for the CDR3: TGCAGCGTTTATCGGGGGACTAATGAAAAACTGTTTTTT. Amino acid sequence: CSVYRGTNEKLFF.

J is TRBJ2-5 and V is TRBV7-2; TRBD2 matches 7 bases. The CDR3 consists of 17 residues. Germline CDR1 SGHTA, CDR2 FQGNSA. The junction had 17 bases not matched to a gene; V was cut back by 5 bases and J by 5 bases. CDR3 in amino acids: CASSRMASGSGEETQYF. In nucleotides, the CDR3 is TGTGCCAGCAGCCGAATGGCTAGCGGCAGCGGGGAGGAGACCCAGTACTTC.

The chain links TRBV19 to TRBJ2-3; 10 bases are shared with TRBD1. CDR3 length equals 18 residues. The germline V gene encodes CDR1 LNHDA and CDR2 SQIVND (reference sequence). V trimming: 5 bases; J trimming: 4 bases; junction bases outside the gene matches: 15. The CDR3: CASSSGTGVPSWADTQYF. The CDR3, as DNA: TGTGCCAGTAGTTCTGGGACAGGGGTCCCAAGTTGGGCAGATACGCAGTATTTT.

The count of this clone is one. The DNA for the CDR3 is TGTGCCAGCAGCGTAGGGAAGGGGGGGAGGTGGGATACGCAGTATTTT. Translation: CASSVGKGGRWDTQYF. The chain employs TRBV9 and TRBJ2-3; perhaps TRBD2 as D (7 bases). The CDR3 runs 16 residues. Trimming left V 0 bases short and J 6 bases short, with 17 bases between. The germline V gene encodes CDR1 SGDLS and CDR2 YYNGEE. The full variable domain, in which reference TRBV9 and TRBJ2-3 provide the parts outside the CDR3, is DSGVTQTPKHLITATGQRVTLRCSPRSGDLSVYWYQQSLDQGLQFLIQYYNGEERAKGNILERFSAQQFPDLHSELNLSSLELGDSALYFCASSVGKGGRWDTQYFGPGTRLTVL.

The CDR3: CASSSGQIQETQYF. The CDR3 DNA reads TGCGCCAGCAGTTCTGGACAGATACAAGAGACCCAGTACTTC. This rearrangement joins TRBV5-1 to TRBJ2-5; tentatively, D is TRBD1 (6 bases). The CDR3 totals 14 residues. Germline V CDR1 and CDR2: SGHRS, YFSETQ. V lost 5 bases to trimming and J lost 2 bases, with 13 bases between them.

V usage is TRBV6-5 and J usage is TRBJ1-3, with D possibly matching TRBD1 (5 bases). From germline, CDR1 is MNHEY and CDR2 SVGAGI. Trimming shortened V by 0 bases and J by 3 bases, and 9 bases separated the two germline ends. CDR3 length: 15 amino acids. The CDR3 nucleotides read TGTGCCAGCAGTTACTCACCAGGGATTGGAAACACCATATATTTT. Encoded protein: CASSYSPGIGNTIYF.